This T cell receptor beta chain comes out of a study of shared clonotypes between healthy human individuals. Overall study context: Those who served as donors were a couple of women and a few men between the ages of 18 and 49. Donors had three CD4 naive, three CD4 memory, two CD8 naive and one CD8 memory plate apiece.

Every subset had its genomic DNA shared out evenly among several immunoSEQ plates. Measured with immunoSEQ multiplex PCR; TCRdb has only the in-frame clones, and not every one. The table records some 500,000 clones, 95% to 97% of them present only once. Input material: naive CD4+ T cells sorted from blood. Described subset: CD45RA+ positively selected. The receptor was derived from a woman younger than 45 in good health.

CDR3 sequence: CASSPKAAGDEKLFF. CDR3 nucleotide sequence: TGCGCCAGCAGCCCGAAGGCGGCGGGAGATGAAAAACTGTTTTTT. This chain connects TRBV5-1 to TRBJ1-4; D gene uncertain. Between the trimmed V and J ends, which lost 4 bases and 6 bases, there was a span of 16 bases. The V gene's germline CDR1 is SGHRS and CDR2 YFSETQ. This CDR3 region has 15 residues.